Reported below is one TCR beta chain. Original processing methods: Reference gene primers were amplified, and this amplification served to estimate nucleated cell counts. The assay was immunoSEQ multiplex PCR, and TCRdb's table has in-frame clones only and misses some. V and J calls and clone size follow that table, whereas D and trimming were derived from the DNA. The sample records approximately 35,000 clones, roughly 85% being singletons. This entry is derived from a study of blood T cell repertoires in COVID-19. Across the whole study: Sites across the United States, Italy and Spain contributed samples from acute and convalescent COVID-19.

Trimming took 1 base from V and 6 from J, leaving 7 bases between them. CDR1 SEHNR and CDR2 FQNEAQ come from the germline V gene (reference sequence). The CDR3 is 12 residues long. The receptor was isolated from a man at least 80 years old with active COVID-19. The chain uses TRBV7-9 and TRBJ2-7; D gene unclear. The sample was peripheral blood. Written as DNA, the CDR3 is TGTGCCAGCAGCTTAGTTCTCGGCGAGCAGTACTTC. Amino acids: CASSLVLGEQYF.